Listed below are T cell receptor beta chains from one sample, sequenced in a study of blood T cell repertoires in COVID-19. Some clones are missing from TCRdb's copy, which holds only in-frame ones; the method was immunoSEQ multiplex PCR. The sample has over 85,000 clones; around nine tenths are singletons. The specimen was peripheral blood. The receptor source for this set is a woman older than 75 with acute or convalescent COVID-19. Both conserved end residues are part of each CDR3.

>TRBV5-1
CAAGSTPNTGELFF
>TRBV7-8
CASSYRVNTEAFF
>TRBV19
CASSTRTSGSLRTGELFF
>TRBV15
CATSRGGQGAYEQYF
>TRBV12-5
CASGPSSETQYF
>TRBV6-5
CASSSGLAGMSSIQYF
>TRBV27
CASRWRGAPPNEKLFF
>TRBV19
CASSKQSNTGELFF
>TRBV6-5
CASSSPGETQYF
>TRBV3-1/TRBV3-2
CASSYRGRAVYEQFF
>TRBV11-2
CASSLGLAGTYEQYF
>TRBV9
CASSLGLAVLTDTQYF
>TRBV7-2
CASSFRTGSPLHF
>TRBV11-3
CASSLGGRERNEQFF
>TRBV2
CASKGQGNNQPQHF
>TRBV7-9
CASSLGRGKFTEAFF
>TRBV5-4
CASSSRAPNYGYTF